The clone carrying this T cell receptor (beta chain) has a handful of counts. Its antigen is as yet unknown. UMIs and a universal primer site were added when TCR cDNA was made by 5'RACE template switching. TCRdb reanalysed the 5' RACE reads using MiXCR and keeps one entry per CDR3 protein. The sample records around 70,000 distinct CDR3 sequences, more than 5.5% being singletons. This sample is drawn from a study of T cells after yellow fever vaccination. Study-wide results and limits: Post-booster samples contained most primary-vaccination clones (approximately 97% CD4, approximately 88% CD8). When the response was secondary, it was weaker but reached its peak faster, day 5 versus 15.

The CDR3 extends over 16 amino acids. V was clipped by 5 bases and J by 2 bases; unmatched bases: 4. The germline gives CDR1 MNHEY, CDR2 SVGEGT. This clonotype was obtained from a man between 18 and 29 years old who received the YFV17D yellow fever vaccine. V is TRBV6-2 or TRBV6-3 and J is TRBJ2-5; TRBD2 matches 14 bases. The source was CD8+ T cells sorted from PBMCs, collected around 5 days after the first yellow fever vaccination. The CDR3, as DNA: TGTGCCAGCAGTGAGACTAGCGGGGGGGGACAAGAGACCCAGTACTTC. Translating it yields CASSETSGGGQETQYF.